The 21 T cell receptor beta chains in this list originate from one sample, sequenced in a study of blood T cell repertoires in COVID-19. Assay: immunoSEQ multiplex PCR; the TCRdb copy retains only in-frame clones and omits some. Here the sample spans tens of thousands of clones, around 90% being singletons. Sequenced input: peripheral blood. All receptors come from a human donor in a cohort sampled during active COVID-19.

This chain connects TRBV2 to TRBJ1-2, with 8 bases matching TRBD1. J lost 0 bases, V lost 6 bases, and 3 bases had no gene match. Per germline, CDR1 SNHLY and CDR2 FYNNEI. The CDR3 length is 14 residues. The CDR3, as DNA: TGTGCCAGCAGGGACAGGGCCACTAACTATGGCTACACCTTC. Translating it yields CASRDRATNYGYTF.

This chain joins TRBV3-1 (or the pseudogene TRBV3-2) and TRBJ1-1; 11 bases line up with TRBD1. The CDR3 loop spans 19 amino acids. V lost 2 bases and J lost 1; bases outside the gene matches: 12. The V gene's germline CDR1 is LGHDT and CDR2 YNNKEL (reference sequence). The CDR3 protein is CASSQLPPGQGVGNTEAFF. DNA of the CDR3: TGTGCCAGCAGCCAACTGCCCCCGGGACAGGGGGTCGGGAACACTGAAGCTTTCTTT.

The chain combines TRBV19 with TRBJ1-1; the D is unclear. Germline V gives CDR1 LNHDA, CDR2 SQIVND (reference sequence). This CDR3 region has 13 residues. V shed 2 bases and J shed 3 bases, with 7 bases lying between them. CDR3 in DNA: TGTGCCAGTAGTATATTTCTCTACACTGAAGCTTTCTTT. Its protein is CASSIFLYTEAFF. The whole variable domain, filled in from reference TRBV19 and TRBJ1-1, reads DGGITQSPKYLFRKEGQNVTLSCEQNLNHDAMYWYRQDPGQGLRLIYYSQIVNDFQKGDIAEGYSVSREKKESFPLTVTSAQKNPTAFYLCASSIFLYTEAFFGQGTRLTVV.

The chain employs TRBV7-6 and TRBJ1-1; 9 nucleotides agree with TRBD1. Germline CDR1 and CDR2: SGHVS and FNYEAQ. CDR3 length: 15 amino acids. The J segment lost 3 bases and the V segment lost 6 bases, leaving 8 bases of the junction unmatched. The CDR3 nucleotides read TGTGCCAGCAGTGTTACAGGGGGCGCAGACACTGAAGCTTTCTTT. Encoded protein: CASSVTGGADTEAFF.

The V and J genes are TRBV5-1 and TRBJ1-5, with TRBD1 matching 7 bases. The CDR3 has 15 residues. Trimming cost V 0 bases and J 1 base; bases outside gene matches: 1. Germline lookup yields CDR1 SGHRS and CDR2 YFSETQ. The CDR3 protein is CASSLDRGSNQPQHF. The CDR3 bases are TGCGCCAGCAGCTTGGACAGGGGAAGCAATCAGCCCCAGCATTTT.

The rearrangement uses TRBV5-6 and TRBJ1-1, with D perhaps matching TRBD1 (6 bases). Per the germline V gene, CDR1 is SGHDT and CDR2 is YYEEEE. The CDR3 has 15 amino acids. Trimming shortened V by 4 bases and J by 0 bases, and 13 bases separated the two germline ends. CDR3 loop: CASSGETGMNTEAFF. The CDR3 coding sequence is TGTGCCAGCAGCGGAGAAACAGGGATGAACACTGAAGCTTTCTTT.

V is TRBV12-3 or TRBV12-4 and J is TRBJ2-7, with D possibly being TRBD1 (6 bases). V was cut by 6 bases and J by 7 bases, with 10 bases left in between. The CDR3 loop spans 11 amino acids. CDR3 residues: CASSLDREQYF. CDR3 in DNA: TGTGCCAGCAGCCTCGACAGGGAGCAGTACTTC.

This clone has just one count. The rearrangement links TRBV30 to TRBJ1-2; 8 nucleotides match TRBD1. CDR3 length equals 15 residues. Germline CDR1 GTSNPN, CDR2 SVGIG (reference sequence). The V and J ends lost 1 base and 7 bases, in that order; junction bases with no gene match: 11. This CDR3 reads CAWSGTGFFGGGYTF. The CDR3 region has the DNA TGTGCCTGGAGTGGGACAGGGTTTTTTGGTGGTGGCTACACCTTC.

The chain employs TRBV7-3 and TRBJ2-3; possibly TRBD1 for D (6 bases). Germline lookup yields CDR1 SGHTA and CDR2 FQGTGA. CDR3 length equals 14 residues. V gave up 5 bases and J gave up 0 bases, with 9 bases separating them. Written as DNA, the CDR3 is TGTGCCAGCAGCAACAGGGCGAGCACAGATACGCAGTATTTT. This translates into CASSNRASTDTQYF.

V gene TRBV10-3 combines with J gene TRBJ1-2, with D uncertain. Trimming left V 3 bases short and J 5 bases short, with 13 bases between. The CDR3 length is 14 residues. Per germline, CDR1 ENHRY and CDR2 SYGVKD. In DNA form, the CDR3 reads TGTGCCATCAGTGACGCAGGCCAGTCGTATGGCTACACCTTC. Residues: CAISDAGQSYGYTF.

This rearrangement joins TRBV11-3 to TRBJ2-2; a possible D gene is TRBD2 (6 bases). V shed 4 bases and J shed 2 bases, with 8 bases lying between them. CDR3 length equals 14 residues. The germline gives CDR1 SGHNT, CDR2 YENEEA. CDR3 coding DNA: TGTGCCAGCAGCTCCGGGAGAAACACCGGGGAGCTGTTTTTT. This encodes CASSSGRNTGELFF.

This chain uses TRBV9 with TRBJ1-1; D is uncertain. CDR1 is SGDLS, CDR2 YYNGEE, per germline. Trimming removed 0 bases at V and 1 base at J, with 7 bases between. The CDR3 sequence is 14 residues long. DNA for the CDR3: TGTGCCAGCAGCGTAGGAGGGTGGAACACTGAAGCTTTCTTT. This gives the protein CASSVGGWNTEAFF. The full variable domain, with the rest looked up from reference TRBV9 and TRBJ1-1, is DSGVTQTPKHLITATGQRVTLRCSPRSGDLSVYWYQQSLDQGLQFLIQYYNGEERAKGNILERFSAQQFPDLHSELNLSSLELGDSALYFCASSVGGWNTEAFFGQGTRLTVV.

This clone counts as medium-sized. The chain employs TRBV21-1 and TRBJ1-1. TRBV21-1 is designated a pseudogene. The CDR3 runs to 16 residues. The CDR3 protein is CASQTGTLAGNTEAFF. The DNA of the CDR3 is TGTGCCAGCCAAACAGGGACTCTAGCGGGGAACACTGAAGCTTTCTTT.

In DNA form, the CDR3 reads TGCGCCAGCAGCCCCACTAGCGGGGGGGTGCAGTACTTC. It yields the protein CASSPTSGGVQYF. The gene calls are TRBV4-3 and TRBJ2-7; TRBD2 matches at 13 bases. V dropped 4 bases and J dropped 9; count of bases not matched to a gene: 3. There are 13 residues in the CDR3. Germline CDR1 is LGHNA and CDR2 is YSLEER.

This rearrangement joins TRBV7-9 to TRBJ1-6, with TRBD1 identical over 7 bases. Germline V gene data show CDR1 as SEHNR and CDR2 as FQNEAQ (reference sequence). The CDR3 contains 12 residues. V shed 6 bases, J shed 13 bases, and the junction held 6 bases outside the gene matches. This CDR3 is CASSLTGAPLHF. The CDR3 DNA sequence: TGTGCCAGCAGTTTAACAGGGGCCCCCCTCCACTTT.

V gene TRBV6-5 combines with J gene TRBJ1-6; the D gene is possibly TRBD1 (6 bases). V gave up 6 bases and J gave up 7 bases, with 13 bases separating them. Germline assignment: CDR1 MNHEY and CDR2 SVGAGI. The length of the CDR3 is 14 residues. For the CDR3, the DNA is TGTGCCAGCAGCGCCGTGGGGGCGAATTCACCCCTCCACTTT. This encodes CASSAVGANSPLHF.

Regarding this clone: At one boundary the junction diverges from the germline segment, which might be a read error. The chain links TRBV7-7 to TRBJ2-1; a possible D gene is TRBD2 (6 bases). The CDR3 contains 15 residues. Per germline, CDR1 SSHAT and CDR2 FNYEAQ (reference sequence). The CDR3 loop reads CASSPQTTSSYEQFF. CDR3 sequence (DNA): TGTGCTAGCAGCCCCCAGACGACTAGTTCCTACGAGCAGTTCTTC. The whole variable domain, remainder taken from reference TRBV7-7 and TRBJ2-1, is GAGVSQSPRYKVTKRGQDVTLRCDPISSHATLYWYQQALGQGPEFLTYFNYEAQPDKSGLPSDRFSAERPEGSISTLTIQRTEQRDSAMYRCASSPQTTSSYEQFFGPGTRLTVL.

J is TRBJ1-3 and V is TRBV4-1; maybe TRBD1 (6 bases). The CDR3 runs 17 residues. Trimming removed 4 bases at V and 1 base at J, with 17 bases between. CDR1 is MGHRA, CDR2 YSYEKL, per germline. The CDR3 DNA reads TGCGCCAGCAGCCGAGGGGGATTAGTTTTGTCTGGAAACACCATATATTTT. Its translation: CASSRGGLVLSGNTIYF.

This rearrangement joins TRBV27 to TRBJ1-6; 10 bases align to TRBD1. The CDR3 is 15 amino acids. CDR1 is MNHEY, CDR2 SMNVEV, per germline (reference sequence). The trim removed 6 bases at V and 10 bases at J, leaving 9 bases unmatched. The DNA for the CDR3 is TGTGCCAGCAGGAAACCGGGACAGGGGAACTCACCCCTCCACTTT. The encoded protein is CASRKPGQGNSPLHF.

The V gene is TRBV27, the J gene TRBJ2-1; tentative D call: TRBD1 (6 bases). V lost 2 bases and J 6 bases, leaving 8 bases between the germline ends. The germline V gene has CDR1 MNHEY and CDR2 SMNVEV (reference sequence). This CDR3 is built from 13 residues. The CDR3 loop reads CASSLTGSNEQFF. Here the CDR3 DNA reads TGTGCCAGCAGTTTAACAGGGTCCAATGAGCAGTTCTTC.

This chain joins TRBV7-3 and TRBJ2-5; maybe TRBD1 (7 bases). The CDR3 is 13 amino acids. V gave up 5 bases and J gave up 5 bases, with 12 bases separating them. CDR1 and CDR2 from the germline V gene are SGHTA and FQGTGA. CDR3 region: CASSQGGKETQYF. CDR3 DNA sequence: TGTGCCAGCAGCCAGGGGGGAAAGGAGACCCAGTACTTC.